These T cell receptor beta chains were read from a single sample in a study of T cells in Graves' hyperthyroidism and ophthalmopathy. TCRdb used MiXCR to reprocess the multiplex PCR reads, holding one entry per CDR3 protein. This sample has roughly 420,000 distinct CDR3 sequences, with 15% to 19% found just once. Material for sequencing was blood. The receptors come from a woman aged 18-30 years with Graves' hyperthyroidism. The CDR3 runs from the conserved cysteine through the conserved F or W. Each record gives: CDR3 length, J gene, V gene, D gene, clone size, CDR3 DNA, CDR3 protein. The D gene is left open where the match is weak. Clone size is not always given. Where it is, it says once, few, many or a class for expanded clones.

CDR3 length: 15; J gene: TRBJ2-1; V gene: TRBV28; D gene: TRBD2; clone size: many; CDR3 DNA: TGTGCCAGCAGTTTTCGCCGGACTAGCGGGATTGAGCAGTTCTTC; CDR3 protein: CASSFRRTSGIEQFF
CDR3 length: 15; J gene: TRBJ2-7; V gene: TRBV29-1; D gene: TRBD2; clone size: .; CDR3 DNA: TGCAGCGTTGGGTTCCTCGGAGGGAGGGATCACGAGCAGTACTTC; CDR3 protein: CSVGFLGGRDHEQYF
CDR3 length: 15; J gene: TRBJ1-6; V gene: TRBV12-3/TRBV12-4; D gene: .; clone size: few; CDR3 DNA: TGTGCCAGCAGTCGTACGGGACGGAGAAATTCACCCCTCCACTTT; CDR3 protein: CASSRTGRRNSPLHF
CDR3 length: 12; J gene: TRBJ2-1; V gene: TRBV4-2; D gene: .; clone size: .; CDR3 DNA: TGTGCCAGCGTCAGCGGTCGAAATGAGCAGTTCTTC; CDR3 protein: CASVSGRNEQFF
CDR3 length: 16; J gene: TRBJ2-3; V gene: TRBV19; D gene: TRBD2; clone size: few; CDR3 DNA: TGTGCCAGTAGTCGGACTAGCGGGAGTCGGACAGATACGCAGTATTTT; CDR3 protein: CASSRTSGSRTDTQYF
CDR3 length: 16; J gene: TRBJ1-4; V gene: TRBV9; D gene: .; clone size: few; CDR3 DNA: TGTGCCAGCAGCGTAGGACCCTCGGGAACTAATGAAAAACTGTTTTTT; CDR3 protein: CASSVGPSGTNEKLFF
CDR3 length: 14; J gene: TRBJ2-6; V gene: TRBV6-1; D gene: .; clone size: many; CDR3 DNA: TGTGCCAGCAGTGAGTTAGCAGGGGCCAACGTCCTGACTTTC; CDR3 protein: CASSELAGANVLTF
CDR3 length: 15; J gene: TRBJ2-7; V gene: TRBV7-2; D gene: .; clone size: many; CDR3 DNA: TGTGCCAGCAGCTTAGGGCCAGGGTCCAACTACGAGCAGTACTTC; CDR3 protein: CASSLGPGSNYEQYF
CDR3 length: 15; J gene: TRBJ1-3; V gene: TRBV7-8; D gene: .; clone size: many; CDR3 DNA: TGTGCCAGCAGCTCGTCAGGGAGCTCTGGAAACACCATATATTTT; CDR3 protein: CASSSSGSSGNTIYF
CDR3 length: 16; J gene: TRBJ1-2; V gene: TRBV25-1; D gene: TRBD1; clone size: many; CDR3 DNA: TGTGCCAGCAGTGACTCCAGACAGGGGGCGTACTATGGCTACACCTTC; CDR3 protein: CASSDSRQGAYYGYTF
CDR3 length: 20; J gene: TRBJ1-1; V gene: TRBV6-1; D gene: .; clone size: many; CDR3 DNA: TGTGCCAGCAGTTACCCTAATAACTCAAAGACGGACTTTATGAACACTGAAGCTTTCTTT; CDR3 protein: CASSYPNNSKTDFMNTEAFF
CDR3 length: 14; J gene: TRBJ2-7; V gene: TRBV18; D gene: TRBD1; clone size: few; CDR3 DNA: TGTGCCAGCTCACCATGGGACAGGGGATCCGAGCAGTACTTC; CDR3 protein: CASSPWDRGSEQYF
CDR3 length: 14; J gene: TRBJ2-2; V gene: TRBV6-9; D gene: .; clone size: many; CDR3 DNA: TGTGCCAGCAGAAGGGACGCCAACACCGGGGAGCTGTTTTTT; CDR3 protein: CASRRDANTGELFF
CDR3 length: 18; J gene: TRBJ2-2; V gene: TRBV9; D gene: TRBD2; clone size: few; CDR3 DNA: TGTGCCAGCAGCGTCCGCCCAGCGGGGGGGCGCGGCACCGGGGAGCTGTTTTTT; CDR3 protein: CASSVRPAGGRGTGELFF
CDR3 length: 14; J gene: TRBJ2-7; V gene: TRBV20-1; D gene: TRBD1; clone size: .; CDR3 DNA: TGCAGTGCTGGAATCCCCAGGGGGCGGAACGAGCAGTACTTC; CDR3 protein: CSAGIPRGRNEQYF
CDR3 length: 17; J gene: TRBJ2-3; V gene: TRBV6-1; D gene: .; clone size: many; CDR3 DNA: TGTGCCAGCGTTATCACGTCGTGGGGGACACACACAGATACGCAGTATTTT; CDR3 protein: CASVITSWGTHTDTQYF
CDR3 length: 13; J gene: TRBJ2-3; V gene: TRBV20-1; D gene: .; clone size: many; CDR3 DNA: TGCAGTGCAAGACGGGACCTGAGGGATACGCAGTATTTT; CDR3 protein: CSARRDLRDTQYF
CDR3 length: 14; J gene: TRBJ1-5; V gene: TRBV10-3; D gene: .; clone size: .; CDR3 DNA: TGTGCCATCAGTGAGTCAGATAGCAATCAGCCCCAGCATTTT; CDR3 protein: CAISESDSNQPQHF
CDR3 length: 15; J gene: TRBJ1-1; V gene: TRBV6-1; D gene: .; clone size: many; CDR3 DNA: TGTGCCAGCAGATTCGAGACAGGCCTGAACACTGAAGCTTTCTTT; CDR3 protein: CASRFETGLNTEAFF
CDR3 length: 17; J gene: TRBJ1-4; V gene: TRBV15; D gene: TRBD1; clone size: many; CDR3 DNA: TGTGCCACCAGCAGCGTGGGGACAGGGCGGACTAATGAAAAACTGTTTTTT; CDR3 protein: CATSSVGTGRTNEKLFF
CDR3 length: 16; J gene: TRBJ2-7; V gene: TRBV10-3; D gene: .; clone size: .; CDR3 DNA: TGTGCCATCAGTGACCGGGACCGCCGAAGCTCCTACGAGCAGTACTTC; CDR3 protein: CAISDRDRRSSYEQYF
CDR3 length: 13; J gene: TRBJ1-1; V gene: TRBV11-2; D gene: TRBD1; clone size: many; CDR3 DNA: TGTGCCAGCAGCCTCCCGACAGGGGGGTGGGCTTTCTTT; CDR3 protein: CASSLPTGGWAFF
CDR3 length: 15; J gene: TRBJ2-2; V gene: TRBV3-1; D gene: .; clone size: .; CDR3 DNA: TGTGCCAGCAGCCGGCGGGTTTCGGTGGCCGGGGAGCTGTTTTTT; CDR3 protein: CASSRRVSVAGELFF
CDR3 length: 18; J gene: TRBJ2-3; V gene: TRBV5-5; D gene: TRBD2; clone size: many; CDR3 DNA: TGTGCCAGCAGCTTGGATGGGACTAGCGGGAGTCAGGCAGATACGCAGTATTTT; CDR3 protein: CASSLDGTSGSQADTQYF
CDR3 length: 13; J gene: TRBJ2-1; V gene: TRBV19; D gene: .; clone size: few; CDR3 DNA: TGTGCCAGTAGTTTCAGGGGGGGAAATGAGCAGTTCTTC; CDR3 protein: CASSFRGGNEQFF
CDR3 length: 15; J gene: TRBJ1-1; V gene: TRBV6-5; D gene: .; clone size: once; CDR3 DNA: TGTGCCAGCAGTTCGACAGGCACCATGAACACTGAAGCTTTCTTT; CDR3 protein: CASSSTGTMNTEAFF
CDR3 length: 17; J gene: TRBJ2-7; V gene: TRBV3-1; D gene: TRBD1; clone size: many; CDR3 DNA: TGTGCCAGCAGCCAAGGCTATCGGGACAGGGTACTATACGAGCAGTACTTC; CDR3 protein: CASSQGYRDRVLYEQYF
CDR3 length: 13; J gene: TRBJ1-1; V gene: TRBV6-2/TRBV6-3; D gene: .; clone size: .; CDR3 DNA: TGTGCCAGCAGTTACAGGGGGGAGTCTGAAGCTTTCTTT; CDR3 protein: CASSYRGESEAFF
CDR3 length: 13; J gene: TRBJ1-5; V gene: TRBV2; D gene: .; clone size: many; CDR3 DNA: TGTGCCAGCAGTGAAGCGGTAAACTCGCCCCAGCATTTT; CDR3 protein: CASSEAVNSPQHF
CDR3 length: 13; J gene: TRBJ2-3; V gene: TRBV7-3; D gene: .; clone size: few; CDR3 DNA: TGTGCCAGCAGCTTGGTGGGGCAAGATACGCAGTATTTT; CDR3 protein: CASSLVGQDTQYF
CDR3 length: 12; J gene: TRBJ2-5; V gene: TRBV6-1; D gene: .; clone size: many; CDR3 DNA: TGTGCCAGCGTCTTGGACAGAGAGACCCAGTACTTC; CDR3 protein: CASVLDRETQYF
CDR3 length: 15; J gene: TRBJ2-7; V gene: TRBV7-2; D gene: .; clone size: few; CDR3 DNA: TGTGCCAGCAGCTTCTCTCAAGCGGTAGAGGGCGAGCAGTACTTC; CDR3 protein: CASSFSQAVEGEQYF
CDR3 length: 12; J gene: TRBJ1-2; V gene: TRBV29-1; D gene: .; clone size: few; CDR3 DNA: TGCAGCGGCACTCAGACTAACTATGGCTACACCTTC; CDR3 protein: CSGTQTNYGYTF
CDR3 length: 14; J gene: TRBJ2-2; V gene: TRBV28; D gene: .; clone size: many; CDR3 DNA: TGTGCCAGCAGTTTGGAGGAGTACACCGGGGAGCTGTTTTTT; CDR3 protein: CASSLEEYTGELFF
CDR3 length: 16; J gene: TRBJ2-2; V gene: TRBV5-4; D gene: .; clone size: few; CDR3 DNA: TGTGCCAGCACCACCGCGGCGGGGATGAACACCGGGGAGCTGTTTTTT; CDR3 protein: CASTTAAGMNTGELFF
CDR3 length: 20; J gene: TRBJ1-1; V gene: TRBV20-1; D gene: .; clone size: many; CDR3 DNA: TGCAGTGCTTCCCACGTAGGGGCACGCCGTGATCGGGGGATGAACACTGAAGCTTTCTTT; CDR3 protein: CSASHVGARRDRGMNTEAFF
CDR3 length: 17; J gene: TRBJ1-1; V gene: TRBV7-9; D gene: .; clone size: .; CDR3 DNA: TGTGCCAGCAGCTTAGCGGTTGGACGTGCATTGAACACTGAAGCTTTCTTT; CDR3 protein: CASSLAVGRALNTEAFF
CDR3 length: 13; J gene: TRBJ1-1; V gene: TRBV4-1; D gene: .; clone size: .; CDR3 DNA: TGCGCCAGCAGCCAAGATGGGGGGACCCGAGCTTTCTTT; CDR3 protein: CASSQDGGTRAFF
CDR3 length: 15; J gene: TRBJ2-2; V gene: TRBV7-9; D gene: .; clone size: .; CDR3 DNA: TGTGCCAGCAGCAAATGGGACATCTCTACCGGGGAGCTGTTTTTT; CDR3 protein: CASSKWDISTGELFF
CDR3 length: 16; J gene: TRBJ1-5; V gene: TRBV18; D gene: .; clone size: many; CDR3 DNA: TGTGCCAGCTCACCACCGGTCGGTGGTGGCAATCAGCCCCAGCATTTT; CDR3 protein: CASSPPVGGGNQPQHF
CDR3 length: 14; J gene: TRBJ1-3; V gene: TRBV5-4; D gene: .; clone size: .; CDR3 DNA: TGTGCCAGCAGTTCACCTGACGCAAGAAACACCATATATTTT; CDR3 protein: CASSSPDARNTIYF
CDR3 length: 14; J gene: TRBJ1-3; V gene: TRBV5-5; D gene: .; clone size: many; CDR3 DNA: TGTGCCAGCAGACGGACGGAAATTGGAAACACCATATATTTT; CDR3 protein: CASRRTEIGNTIYF
CDR3 length: 15; J gene: TRBJ2-1; V gene: TRBV7-3; D gene: .; clone size: many; CDR3 DNA: TGTGCCAGCAGCCTGCGGACAGCGGGGTACAATGAGCAGTTCTTC; CDR3 protein: CASSLRTAGYNEQFF
CDR3 length: 13; J gene: TRBJ2-4; V gene: TRBV7-9; D gene: .; clone size: few; CDR3 DNA: TGTGCCAGCAGCTTAGAAGTGGGAGACATTCAGTACTTC; CDR3 protein: CASSLEVGDIQYF
CDR3 length: 18; J gene: TRBJ2-1; V gene: TRBV4-1; D gene: .; clone size: few; CDR3 DNA: TGCGCCAGCAGCCTAGCCCCGCGCTTGGGCGGAGACTACAATGAGCAGTTCTTC; CDR3 protein: CASSLAPRLGGDYNEQFF
CDR3 length: 12; J gene: TRBJ2-7; V gene: TRBV10-3; D gene: .; clone size: .; CDR3 DNA: TGTGCCATCAGTTCGACGGCCTACGAGCAGTACTTC; CDR3 protein: CAISSTAYEQYF
CDR3 length: 14; J gene: TRBJ2-5; V gene: TRBV6-1; D gene: TRBD2; clone size: many; CDR3 DNA: TGTGCCAGCACCTGGACTAGCGGGGGCGAGACCCAGTACTTC; CDR3 protein: CASTWTSGGETQYF
CDR3 length: 14; J gene: TRBJ1-1; V gene: TRBV11-2; D gene: .; clone size: .; CDR3 DNA: TGTGCCAGCACCCGAGGGAGGGCGAACACTGAAGCTTTCTTT; CDR3 protein: CASTRGRANTEAFF
CDR3 length: 15; J gene: TRBJ2-2; V gene: TRBV27; D gene: .; clone size: many; CDR3 DNA: TGTGCCAGCAGTCCCCGGGGCAGGGTCACCGGGGAGCTGTTTTTT; CDR3 protein: CASSPRGRVTGELFF
CDR3 length: 16; J gene: TRBJ2-7; V gene: TRBV28; D gene: TRBD2; clone size: many; CDR3 DNA: TGTGCCAGCATGCCTAGCGGGAGGGCCGACTTCCACGAGCAGTACTTC; CDR3 protein: CASMPSGRADFHEQYF
CDR3 length: 16; J gene: TRBJ2-2; V gene: TRBV20-1; D gene: TRBD2; clone size: many; CDR3 DNA: TGCAGTGCTAAGAAACTTAGCGGGAGAATACCCGGGGAGCTGTTTTTT; CDR3 protein: CSAKKLSGRIPGELFF
CDR3 length: 17; J gene: TRBJ2-7; V gene: TRBV3-1; D gene: .; clone size: .; CDR3 DNA: TGTGCCAGCAGCCATTCGAACGAGCGGGTCCCTTCCTACGAGCAGTACTTC; CDR3 protein: CASSHSNERVPSYEQYF
CDR3 length: 14; J gene: TRBJ2-7; V gene: TRBV27; D gene: TRBD2; clone size: many; CDR3 DNA: TGTGCCAGCAAAAAGGGACTAACGCTCGGCGAGCAGTACTTC; CDR3 protein: CASKKGLTLGEQYF
CDR3 length: 14; J gene: TRBJ2-7; V gene: TRBV6-1; D gene: .; clone size: many; CDR3 DNA: TGTGCCAGCAGCTCCTCCTCCAAGGCCTACGAGCAGTACTTC; CDR3 protein: CASSSSSKAYEQYF
CDR3 length: 12; J gene: TRBJ2-4; V gene: TRBV20-1; D gene: .; clone size: many; CDR3 DNA: TGCAGTGCCCGGGAGAGCGGATACATTCAGTACTTC; CDR3 protein: CSARESGYIQYF
CDR3 length: 11; J gene: TRBJ2-1; V gene: TRBV7-9; D gene: .; clone size: many; CDR3 DNA: TGTGCCAGCAGTGACCTAAACGAGCAGTTCTTC; CDR3 protein: CASSDLNEQFF
CDR3 length: 15; J gene: TRBJ1-3; V gene: TRBV20-1; D gene: .; clone size: .; CDR3 DNA: TGCAGTGCTAGGAGGCACCACTCCTCTGGAAACACCATATATTTT; CDR3 protein: CSARRHHSSGNTIYF
CDR3 length: 19; J gene: TRBJ2-1; V gene: TRBV9; D gene: TRBD2; clone size: .; CDR3 DNA: TGTGCCGGCAGCGTAGGCCCTCGAGGTAGCGGGGGGAGGGGGAATGAGCAGTTCTTC; CDR3 protein: CAGSVGPRGSGGRGNEQFF
CDR3 length: 17; J gene: TRBJ2-3; V gene: TRBV2; D gene: TRBD2; clone size: many; CDR3 DNA: TGTGCCAGCAGTGAAGCGGAAACTAGCGACGCCACAGATACGCAGTATTTT; CDR3 protein: CASSEAETSDATDTQYF
CDR3 length: 16; J gene: TRBJ2-3; V gene: TRBV18; D gene: TRBD2; clone size: many; CDR3 DNA: TGTGCCAGCTCACCACCAAAGACTAGCGGCACAGATACGCAGTATTTT; CDR3 protein: CASSPPKTSGTDTQYF